The T cell receptor beta chain described here comes from a study of Graves' ophthalmopathy and Graves' hyperthyroidism. At the level of the study: Peripheral blood samples were taken at initial diagnosis, before any treatment. Study conclusions and caveats: Discrimination between ophthalmopathy and stable hyperthyroidism by a 13-signature model showed 87.88% sensitivity and 70% to 82% specificity. Most expanded thyroid clonotypes above 0.001 frequency also appeared in blood.

The study amplified TCR beta CDR3 regions using RNA transcripts. Scientists carried out first-round RT-PCR using HTBI primers and then a second-round multiplex PCR. TCRdb re-called the multiplex PCR reads through MiXCR, storing one row per CDR3 protein. The sample has around 670,000 distinct CDR3 sequences; about 44% are singletons. What supplied the PBMCs was roughly 11 ml of fresh peripheral blood. After removal of 5 bases from V and 7 bases from J, the junction contained 9 bases not matched to a gene. CDR3 size: 15 residues. Germline V gene data show CDR1 as LNHDA and CDR2 as SQIVND (reference sequence). About this clonotype: The antigen is unknown.

The chain uses TRBV19 and TRBJ1-2; TRBD1 matches at 11 bases. This clonotype was obtained from an adult man with Graves' ophthalmopathy. The sample comprised peripheral blood. The DNA for the CDR3 is TGTGCCAGTAGTTCCACCGGGACAGGGGGTCGTGGCTACACCTTC. This codes for CASSSTGTGGRGYTF.